These 4 T cell receptor beta chains share one sample of origin, sequenced in a study of cytomegalovirus exposure and HLA in healthy donors. Vbeta (60) and Jbeta (13) primers were used in the PCR. Only in-frame clones appear in the TCRdb table, and some are missing; sequencing was by immunoSEQ multiplex PCR. The listing records fewer than 150,000 clones. The sample taken for sequencing was PBMCs. All receptors come from a woman in her sixties or seventies in good health and CMV-seronegative.

The rearrangement uses TRBV6-5 and TRBJ2-7, with a tentative D call TRBD1 (5 bases). CDR3 length: 11 residues. Germline CDR1 MNHEY, CDR2 SVGAGI. Trimming removed 10 bases from V and 6 bases from J, with 13 bases in between. The CDR3 reads CATGNYREQYF. The CDR3 DNA reads as TGTGCCACAGGGAACTACCGCGAGCAGTACTTC.

The CDR3 here is CASSSDRPETQYF. For the CDR3, the DNA is TGTGCCAGCAGCTCCGATAGACCGGAGACGCAGTATTTT. The J gene is TRBJ2-3, the V gene TRBV11-2; the D is unclear. CDR3 length equals 13 residues. Germline loops: CDR1 SGHAT, CDR2 FQNNGV. The ends were cut back, 4 bases at V and 9 bases at J, with 14 bases in the middle.

The chain is built from TRBV11-2 and TRBJ2-5; no reliable D call. V shed 1 base and J shed 1 base, with 4 bases lying between them. In germline, CDR1 is SGHAT, CDR2 FQNNGV. The CDR3 length is 13 residues. The CDR3 here is CASSLGLQETQYF. CDR3 DNA sequence: TGTGCCAGCAGCTTAGGACTCCAAGAGACCCAGTACTTC.

The rearrangement links TRBV6-1 to TRBJ2-3; 13 nucleotides agree with TRBD2. The germline V gene encodes CDR1 MNHNS and CDR2 SASEGT. The CDR3 runs 15 residues. After removal of 7 bases from V and 6 bases from J, the junction contained 7 bases not matched to a gene. The CDR3 is CASKGLAGLKDTQYF. CDR3 sequence (DNA): TGTGCCAGCAAGGGACTAGCGGGGTTAAAGGATACGCAGTATTTT.